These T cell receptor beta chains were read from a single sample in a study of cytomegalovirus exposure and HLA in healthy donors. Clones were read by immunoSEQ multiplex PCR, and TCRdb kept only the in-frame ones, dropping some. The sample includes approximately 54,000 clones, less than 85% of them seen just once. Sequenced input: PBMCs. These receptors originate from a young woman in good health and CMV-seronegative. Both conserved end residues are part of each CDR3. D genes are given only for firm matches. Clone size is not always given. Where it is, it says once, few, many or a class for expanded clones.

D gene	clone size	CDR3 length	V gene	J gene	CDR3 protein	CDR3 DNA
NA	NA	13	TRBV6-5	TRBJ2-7	CASGRQVGYEQYF	TGTGCCAGCGGTCGACAGGTAGGCTACGAGCAGTACTTC
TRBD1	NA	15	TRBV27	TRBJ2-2	CASSSGQGVTGELFF	TGTGCCAGCAGTTCGGGACAGGGGGTGACCGGGGAGCTGTTTTTT
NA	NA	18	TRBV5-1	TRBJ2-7	CASSLGTVGRAYSYEQYF	TGCGCCAGCAGCTTGGGGACGGTCGGGCGGGCCTACTCCTACGAGCAGTACTTC
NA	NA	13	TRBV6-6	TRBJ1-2	CASSYAGDYGYTF	TGTGCCAGCAGTTACGCAGGGGACTATGGCTACACCTTC
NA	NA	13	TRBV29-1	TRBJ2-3	CSVEGGSPDTQYF	TGCAGCGTTGAAGGTGGGAGCCCAGATACGCAGTATTTT
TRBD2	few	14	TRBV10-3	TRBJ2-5	CAISESVGGETQYF	TGTGCCATCAGTGAGTCGGTGGGAGGGGAGACCCAGTACTTC
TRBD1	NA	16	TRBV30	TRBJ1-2	CAWSYGTGGFNYGYTF	TGTGCCTGGAGTTATGGGACAGGGGGCTTTAACTATGGCTACACCTTC
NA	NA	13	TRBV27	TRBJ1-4	CASSYRVSEKLFF	TGTGCCAGCAGTTATCGGGTATCGGAAAAACTGTTTTTT
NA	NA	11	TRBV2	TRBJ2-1	CASSGGIEQFF	TGTGCCAGCAGTGGAGGGATTGAGCAGTTCTTC
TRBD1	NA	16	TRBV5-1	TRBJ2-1	CASSTHGQGAYNEQFF	TGCGCCAGCAGCACACACGGACAGGGAGCCTACAATGAGCAGTTCTTC
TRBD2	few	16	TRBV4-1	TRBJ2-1	CASSQTSGESYNEQFF	TGCGCCAGCAGCCAGACTAGCGGGGAGTCCTACAATGAGCAGTTCTTC
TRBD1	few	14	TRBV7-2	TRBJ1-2	CASSEPGQGFGYTF	TGTGCCAGCAGTGAACCGGGACAGGGCTTTGGCTACACCTTC
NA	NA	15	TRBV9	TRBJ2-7	CASSVDSLGSYEQYF	TGTGCCAGCAGCGTAGATTCCCTAGGTTCCTACGAGCAGTACTTC
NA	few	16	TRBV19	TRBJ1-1	CASSPGGAIFNTEAFF	TGTGCCAGTAGTCCGGGGGGGGCAATTTTTAACACTGAAGCTTTCTTT
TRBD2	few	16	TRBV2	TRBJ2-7	CASSPHSGKGEGEQYF	TGTGCCAGCAGTCCGCACTCAGGGAAAGGGGAGGGGGAGCAGTACTTC
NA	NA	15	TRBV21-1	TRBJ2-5	CASLLAAAYQETQYF	TGTGCCAGCCTGTTGGCGGCCGCGTACCAAGAGACCCAGTACTTC
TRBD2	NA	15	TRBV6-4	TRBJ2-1	CASSDSTSGYNEQFF	TGTGCCAGCAGTGACTCTACTAGCGGCTACAATGAGCAGTTCTTC
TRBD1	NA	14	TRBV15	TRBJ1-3	CATSRDTGEYTIYF	TGTGCCACCAGCAGAGATACAGGGGAATACACCATATATTTT
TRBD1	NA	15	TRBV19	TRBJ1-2	CASSVGQGANYGYTF	TGTGCCAGTAGTGTCGGACAGGGGGCTAATTATGGCTACACCTTC
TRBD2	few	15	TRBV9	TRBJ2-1	CASSVVPSGYNEQFF	TGTGCCAGCAGCGTAGTTCCTAGCGGTTACAATGAGCAGTTCTTC
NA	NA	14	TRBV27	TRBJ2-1	CASSFNGIYNEQFF	TGTGCCAGCAGTTTTAACGGGATCTACAATGAGCAGTTCTTC
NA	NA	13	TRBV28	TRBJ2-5	CASSQVRVQTQYF	TGTGCCAGCAGCCAAGTCAGGGTACAGACCCAGTACTTC
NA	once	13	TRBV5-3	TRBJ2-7	CARSLLIRDEQYF	TGTGCCAGAAGCTTGCTAATCCGGGACGAGCAGTACTTC
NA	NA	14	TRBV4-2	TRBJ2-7	CASSQGGRTYEQYF	TGTGCCAGCAGCCAAGGGGGGCGCACCTACGAGCAGTACTTC
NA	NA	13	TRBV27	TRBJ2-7	CASSLLGTYEQYF	TGTGCCAGCAGTTTATTGGGCACCTACGAGCAGTACTTC
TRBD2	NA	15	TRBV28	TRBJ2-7	CASSSRTSGLYEQYF	TGTGCCAGCAGTTCCCGGACTAGCGGTCTCTACGAGCAGTACTTC
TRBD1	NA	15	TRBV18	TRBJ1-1	CASSRSGTGDTEAFF	TGTGCCAGCTCACGATCCGGGACAGGGGACACTGAAGCTTTCTTT
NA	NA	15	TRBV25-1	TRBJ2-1	CASSERAGVDNEQFF	TGTGCCAGCAGTGAAAGGGCAGGGGTGGACAATGAGCAGTTCTTC
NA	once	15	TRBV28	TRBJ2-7	CASSPLDRNHYERYF	TGTGCCAGCAGTCCCTTAGACAGAAACCACTACGAGCGGTACTTC
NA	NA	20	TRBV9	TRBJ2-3	CASSHPLAGGLDRGTDTQYF	TGTGCCAGCAGCCACCCCCTGGCCGGCGGGCTAGATAGGGGCACAGATACGCAGTATTTT
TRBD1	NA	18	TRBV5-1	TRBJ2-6	CASSWVTGGPSGANGLTF	TGCGCCAGCAGCTGGGTGACAGGGGGTCCCTCTGGGGCCAACGGCCTGACTTTC
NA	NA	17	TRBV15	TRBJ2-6	CATSRDPGPSGANGLTF	TGTGCCACCAGCAGAGATCCAGGACCCTCTGGGGCCAACGGCCTGACTTTC
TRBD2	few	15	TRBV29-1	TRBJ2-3	CSVDGTGGATDTQYF	TGCAGCGTTGATGGAACGGGGGGGGCCACAGATACGCAGTATTTT
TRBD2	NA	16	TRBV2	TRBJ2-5	CASSQGLAGGFETQYF	TGTGCCAGCAGTCAGGGACTAGCGGGAGGGTTTGAGACCCAGTACTTC
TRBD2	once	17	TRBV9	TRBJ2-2	CASSVGGAGAGTGELFF	TGTGCCAGCAGCGTAGGCGGAGCGGGAGCGGGCACCGGGGAGCTGTTTTTT
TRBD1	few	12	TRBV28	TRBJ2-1	CASPSGQGAQFF	TGTGCCAGCCCATCAGGACAGGGTGCGCAGTTCTTC
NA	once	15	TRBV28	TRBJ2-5	CASSSPIGREETQYF	TGTGCCAGCAGTTCCCCAATCGGGAGAGAAGAGACCCAGTACTTC
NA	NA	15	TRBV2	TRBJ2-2	CASSAPDYTTGELFF	TGTGCCAGCAGTGCTCCCGACTACACCACCGGGGAGCTGTTTTTT